Each of the 9 T cell receptor beta chains below was sequenced from the same sample in a study of PD-L1 blockade in urothelial cancer. Some clones are missing from TCRdb's copy, which holds only in-frame ones; the method was immunoSEQ multiplex PCR. Of about 88,000 clones in the sample, around 92% are singletons; the top ten hold 0.85% to 1%. The time point was: pretreatment peripheral blood. The sample in question was PBMCs, obtained around atezolizumab (anti-PD-L1) treatment. The receptors derive from a woman older than 75 with urothelial cancer.

The chain employs TRBV27 and TRBJ2-4; D uncertain. V was clipped by 3 bases and J by 4 bases, with 7 bases between them. This CDR3 has 13 amino acids. Looked up from germline, CDR1 is MNHEY and CDR2 is SMNVEV (reference sequence). DNA of the CDR3: TGTGCCAGCAGTTTTTCTATGAAAAACATTCAGTACTTC. Its protein is CASSFSMKNIQYF.

This clone is medium-sized by share. The V gene is TRBV9, the J gene TRBJ1-3, with no clear D. The germline V gene encodes CDR1 SGDLS and CDR2 YYNGEE. The CDR3 sequence is 16 residues long. Trimming took 3 bases from V and 2 from J, leaving 15 bases between them. In DNA, the CDR3 is TGTGCCAGCAGCGGTCCTCTCGGTATTGCTGGAAACACCATATATTTT. Protein product: CASSGPLGIAGNTIYF.

The gene calls are TRBV2 and TRBJ2-7; 14 bases are a match to TRBD2. This CDR3 spans 19 amino acids. V was clipped by 4 bases and J by 7 bases; unmatched bases: 18. CDR1 and CDR2 (germline): SNHLY, FYNNEI. The CDR3 spells CASSARRRLAGGFYYEQYF. In nucleotides, the CDR3 is TGTGCCAGCAGTGCGAGGCGGAGACTAGCGGGAGGGTTTTACTATGAGCAGTACTTC.

This sequence joins TRBV5-1 and TRBJ2-1; 9 positions match TRBD2. Germline V lookup: CDR1 SGHRS, CDR2 YFSETQ. The CDR3 is 16 amino acids. The V gene end was trimmed by 4 bases and the J gene end by 12 bases; junction bases not matched to a gene: 17. The DNA for the CDR3 is TGCGCCAGCAGCCCAGCCGGGACTAGCACCGGTTTTCGGCAGTTCTTC. Translating it yields CASSPAGTSTGFRQFF.

This chain connects TRBV6-6 to TRBJ2-7; 8 nucleotides align to TRBD2. The germline V gene encodes CDR1 MNHNY and CDR2 SVGAGI (reference sequence). The CDR3 totals 15 residues. The ends lost 2 bases at V and 5 bases at J; junction bases unmatched: 8. Here the CDR3 DNA reads TGTGCCAGCAGTTACGGTTCGGGAGGGCTGGACGAGCAGTACTTC. Its protein is CASSYGSGGLDEQYF.

This clone appeared a single time. V is TRBV18 and J is TRBJ2-1, with 7 positions matching TRBD1. The CDR3 is 17 amino acids. The trim removed 0 bases at V and 2 bases at J, leaving 7 bases unmatched. CDR1 KGHSH and CDR2 LQKENI come from the germline V gene. The CDR3 DNA is TGTGCCAGCTCACCACCGACAGGGTCCCTAACCTACAATGAGCAGTTCTTC. This encodes CASSPPTGSLTYNEQFF. Variable domain in full (rest from reference TRBV18 and TRBJ2-1): NAGVMQNPRHLVRRRGQEARLRCSPMKGHSHVYWYRQLPEEGLKFMVYLQKENIIDESGMPKERFSAEFPKEGPSILRIQQVVRGDSAAYFCASSPPTGSLTYNEQFFGPGTRLTVL.

This rearrangement joins TRBV11-2 to TRBJ1-3; tentatively, D is TRBD1 (6 bases). V was clipped by 1 base and J by 3 bases, with 16 bases between them. The CDR3 has 17 residues. Germline V lookup: CDR1 SGHAT, CDR2 FQNNGV. CDR3 sequence reads: CASSLVVSGGYGNTIYF. In DNA form, the CDR3 reads TGTGCCAGCAGCTTAGTAGTCTCGGGGGGCTATGGAAACACCATATATTTT.

In this sample, this clone turned up once. J is TRBJ2-3 and V is TRBV15, with 10 bases lining up with TRBD2. The CDR3 has 16 amino acids. The V and J ends lost 3 bases and 4 bases, in that order; junction bases with no gene match: 7. Germline V CDR1 and CDR2: LNHNV, YYDKDF (reference sequence). CDR3 sequence reads: CATSRSTSGLSDTQYF. Written as DNA, the CDR3 is TGTGCCACCAGCAGGTCGACTAGCGGGCTTTCAGATACGCAGTATTTT.

This chain joins TRBV7-9 and TRBJ1-2, with 11 bases fitting TRBD1. J gave up 8 bases and V 1 base, and 3 bases lay outside the gene matches. This CDR3 contains 14 residues. Germline CDR1 and CDR2: SEHNR and FQNEAQ (reference sequence). This chain's CDR3 is CASSLGGQGDGYTF. The DNA of the CDR3 is TGTGCCAGCAGCTTAGGGGGACAGGGGGACGGCTACACCTTC.